This entry features one T cell receptor beta chain sequence. The data stem from a study of glioma-infiltrating T cells. The CDR3 spans 16 residues. In germline, CDR1 is MNHEY, CDR2 SMNVEV (reference sequence). V gave up 6 bases and J gave up 7 bases; unmatched junction bases: 16. Amplification of TCR alpha and beta CDR3 regions from RNA used iRepertoire nested multiplex PCR. One-step reverse transcription and amplification started from about 100-400 ng of tissue mRNA or PBMC total RNA. Each CDR3 protein gets one entry after TCRdb re-called the multiplex PCR reads with MiXCR. This sample carries under 150,000 distinct CDR3 sequences, 39% of them seen once, and the ten largest clones take 20%.

The chain links TRBV27 to TRBJ2-7; 9 bases match TRBD1. The specimen was glioma tissue, nonneoplastic brain tissue, or PBMCs (not recorded which). This receptor was obtained from a human donor with low-grade glioma or glioblastoma, undergoing nonglioma brain surgery, or in good health (not recorded which). The CDR3 DNA reads TGTGCCAGCAGCCAGGGAACCGGGACAGGGCCCGAAGAGCAGTACTTC. This translates into CASSQGTGTGPEEQYF.